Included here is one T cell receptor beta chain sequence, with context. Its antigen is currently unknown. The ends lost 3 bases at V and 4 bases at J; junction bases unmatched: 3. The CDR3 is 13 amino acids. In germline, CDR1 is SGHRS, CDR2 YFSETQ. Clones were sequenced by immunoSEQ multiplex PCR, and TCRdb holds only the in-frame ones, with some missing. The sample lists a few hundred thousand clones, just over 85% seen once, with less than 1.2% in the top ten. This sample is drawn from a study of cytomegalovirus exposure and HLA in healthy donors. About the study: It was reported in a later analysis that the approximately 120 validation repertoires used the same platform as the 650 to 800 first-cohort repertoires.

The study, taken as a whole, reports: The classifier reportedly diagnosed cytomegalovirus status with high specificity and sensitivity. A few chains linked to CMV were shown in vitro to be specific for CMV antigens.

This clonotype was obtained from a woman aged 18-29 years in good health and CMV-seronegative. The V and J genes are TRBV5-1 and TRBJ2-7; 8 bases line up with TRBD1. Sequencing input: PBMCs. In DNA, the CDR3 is TGCGCCAGCAGCTGGGACAGGCGATACGAGCAGTACTTC. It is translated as CASSWDRRYEQYF.